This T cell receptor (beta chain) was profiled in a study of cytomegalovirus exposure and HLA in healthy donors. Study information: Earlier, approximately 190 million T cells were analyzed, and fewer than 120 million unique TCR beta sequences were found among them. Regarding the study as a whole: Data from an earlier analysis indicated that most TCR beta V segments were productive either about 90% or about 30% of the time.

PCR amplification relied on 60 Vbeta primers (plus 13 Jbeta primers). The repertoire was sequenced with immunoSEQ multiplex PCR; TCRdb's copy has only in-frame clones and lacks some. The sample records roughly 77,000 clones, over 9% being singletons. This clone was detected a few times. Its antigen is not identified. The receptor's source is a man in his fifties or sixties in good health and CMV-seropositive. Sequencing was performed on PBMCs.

The CDR3, as DNA: TGTGCCAGCAGCGCCCAAGGACAGAACATTCAGTACTTC. Translated, it gives CASSAQGQNIQYF. The chain combines TRBV7-9 with TRBJ2-4; perhaps TRBD1 as D (6 bases). Germline assignment: CDR1 SEHNR and CDR2 FQNEAQ (reference sequence). The CDR3 runs 13 residues. V was cut by 5 bases and J by 7 bases, with 12 bases left in between.